The 16 T cell receptor beta chains in this list originate from one sample, sequenced in a study of response to subunit inactivated influenza vaccine. TCRdb processed the RT-PCR reads anew with MiXCR; each CDR3 protein has one entry. The table shows about 540,000 distinct CDR3 sequences, with around 21% occurring only once. The data were also submitted as part of a second study, on T cells expressing NK-cell markers. That investigation notes: 5'RACE template switching with UMIs produced the TCR beta cDNA.

Sequencing used CD4+ T cells sorted from PBMCs, obtained 11 to 12 days after vaccination. Receptors originate from a man aged 45-65 years who received an inactivated influenza vaccine.

The gene calls are TRBV27 and TRBJ1-6; 7 bases agree with TRBD1. This CDR3 has 16 residues. Germline V gene data show CDR1 as MNHEY and CDR2 as SMNVEV (reference sequence). The trim removed 6 bases at V and 5 bases at J, leaving 10 bases unmatched. The CDR3 loop reads CASSRGGDGNNSPLHF. The CDR3 coding sequence is TGTGCCAGCAGCCGAGGGGGCGACGGGAATAATTCACCCCTCCACTTT.

CDR3 amino acids: CASSWVSGRAIDTQYF. The CDR3 nucleotides read TGTGCCAGCAGCTGGGTTAGCGGGAGGGCGATAGATACGCAGTATTTT. The chain links TRBV5-4 to TRBJ2-3; TRBD2 agrees at 11 bases. The CDR3 consists of 16 residues. V was clipped by 3 bases and J by 5 bases; unmatched bases: 8. From germline, CDR1 is SGHNT and CDR2 YYREEE (reference sequence).

This clonotype turned up a few times. The chain has TRBV6-1 and TRBJ2-1; D call uncertain. The CDR3 totals 13 residues. V was clipped by 1 base and J by 8 bases, with 9 bases between them. Germline V CDR1 and CDR2: MNHNS, SASEGT. DNA for the CDR3: TGTGCCAGCAGTGAAGGGTTTGGTTATGAGCAGTTCTTC. It specifies CASSEGFGYEQFF.

This clonotype was counted a few times. The gene calls are TRBV15 and TRBJ1-3, with TRBD1 as a possible D gene (5 bases). The CDR3 runs to 17 residues. V dropped 0 bases and J dropped 5 bases, with 17 bases sitting between them. The V gene's germline CDR1 is LNHNV and CDR2 YYDKDF (reference sequence). CDR3 coding DNA: TGTGCCACCAGCAGAGACCACTCTTCGGGGCGTCGAAACACCATATATTTT. Amino acids: CATSRDHSSGRRNTIYF. Filled out from reference TRBV15 and TRBJ1-3, the complete variable domain reads DAMVIQNPRYQVTQFGKPVTLSCSQTLNHNVMYWYQQKSSQAPKLLFHYYDKDFNNEADTPDNFQSRRPNTSFCFLDIRSPGLGDTAMYLCATSRDHSSGRRNTIYFGEGSWLTVV.

The chain links TRBV7-2 to TRBJ1-4; D possibly corresponds to TRBD1 (5 bases). This CDR3 comprises 14 residues. CDR1 and CDR2 (germline): SGHTA, FQGNSA. Trimming shortened V by 1 base and J by 14 bases, and 17 bases separated the two germline ends. CDR3 DNA sequence: TGTGCCAGCAGCTTAGGGCCCGGGTCGGGGCAGCTGTTTTTT. It encodes CASSLGPGSGQLFF.

The chain carries TRBV12-3 or TRBV12-4 and TRBJ2-7; 7 bases line up with TRBD2. The CDR3 totals 14 residues. Trimming at V came to 5 bases and at J to 3 bases, leaving 7 bases not matched to a gene. For the CDR3, the DNA is TGTGCCAGCAGTAGGGGAGGGCAGAACTACGAGCAGTACTTC. This codes for CASSRGGQNYEQYF.

This clonotype was detected only a few times. The gene calls are TRBV7-9 and TRBJ1-5, with unresolved D. The germline CDR1 and CDR2 sequences are SEHNR and FQNEAQ (reference sequence). Trimming stripped 2 bases from V and 0 bases from J, with 11 bases between. There are 16 residues in the CDR3. DNA of the CDR3: TGTGCCAGCAGCTTATTTTCCGGCAATAGCAATCAGCCCCAGCATTTT. Its translation: CASSLFSGNSNQPQHF.

On this clonotype: The junction does not match germline at one end; this may be a read error. The rearrangement links TRBV5-1 to TRBJ2-5; D is ambiguous. Germline V lookup: CDR1 SGHRS, CDR2 YFSETQ. The CDR3 covers 15 residues. CDR3 in DNA: TGCGCCACCCAGTTGGGTTCTTTCCCCGGTGAGACCCAGCACTTC. This sequence encodes CATQLGSFPGETQHF.

This rearrangement joins TRBV9 to TRBJ1-3; D is ambiguous. Germline lookup yields CDR1 SGDLS and CDR2 YYNGEE. The length of the CDR3 is 16 residues. With 3 bases removed from V and 1 base from J, the gap between germline ends came to 14 bases. The CDR3 coding sequence is TGTGCCAGCAGCGAAGCGGGGAGTTTATCTGGAAACACCATATATTTT. This gives the protein CASSEAGSLSGNTIYF.

The CDR3 here is CASSQDQAREFF. CDR3 in DNA: TGTGCCAGCAGCCAAGATCAGGCTAGGGAGTTCTTC. This chain joins TRBV3-1 and TRBJ2-1, with D unclear. The CDR3 consists of 12 residues. The germline V gene has CDR1 LGHDT and CDR2 YNNKEL (reference sequence). V lost 0 bases, J lost 14 bases, and 11 bases lay in between.

This clonotype was observed a single time. The gene calls are TRBV6-2 or TRBV6-3 and TRBJ2-6, with D perhaps matching TRBD1 (5 bases). CDR1 and CDR2 from the germline V gene are MNHEY and SVGEGT. Trimming cost V 2 bases and J 0 bases, with 14 bases left between them. This CDR3 contains 18 residues. CDR3 sequence: CASSYIIGAISGANVLTF. CDR3 nucleotides: TGTGCCAGCAGTTACATAATTGGGGCCATCTCTGGGGCCAACGTCCTGACTTTC.

The rearrangement links TRBV12-3 or TRBV12-4 to TRBJ1-1, with 8 positions matching TRBD1. The J segment lost 1 base and the V segment lost 4 bases, leaving 5 bases of the junction unmatched. This CDR3 is built from 15 residues. As DNA, the CDR3 is TGTGCCAGCAGTTATCGGACAGGGCCGAACACTGAAGCTTTCTTT. The encoded protein is CASSYRTGPNTEAFF.

The chain couples TRBV29-1 to TRBJ2-7; TRBD1 matches at 10 bases. With 6 bases clipped from V and 6 bases from J, the junction kept 8 bases outside the gene matches. CDR1 is SQVTM, CDR2 ANQGSEA, per germline. The CDR3 runs to 13 residues. This CDR3 reads CSVAPGQGGEQYF. CDR3 DNA: TGCAGCGTGGCCCCCGGACAGGGGGGCGAGCAGTACTTC.

In this sample, this clonotype turned up a few times. This chain joins TRBV7-2 and TRBJ1-1; D possibly corresponds to TRBD1 (5 bases). The CDR3 sequence is 14 residues long. Germline loops: CDR1 SGHTA, CDR2 FQGNSA. V lost 3 bases and J lost 1, with 9 bases in between. The CDR3 nucleotides are TGTGCCAGCAGCTTCCGAGGACAGAACACTGAAGCTTTCTTT. Its translation is CASSFRGQNTEAFF.

CDR3 in amino acids: CASRDPGNTIYF. The CDR3 nucleotides read TGTGCCAGCAGGGACCCGGGAAACACCATATATTTT. The J gene is TRBJ1-3, the V gene TRBV6-5; no reliable D call. CDR1 is MNHEY, CDR2 SVGAGI, per germline. Trimming shortened V by 6 bases and J by 4 bases, and 7 bases separated the two germline ends. The CDR3 spans 12 residues.

The V gene is TRBV29-1, the J gene TRBJ2-3; the match to TRBD1 covers 11 bases. V was clipped by 6 bases and J by 1 base; unmatched bases: 3. Germline V CDR1 and CDR2: SQVTM, ANQGSEA. The CDR3 is made up of 14 amino acids. This CDR3 reads CSVGQGARTDTQYF. CDR3 bases: TGCAGCGTCGGACAGGGGGCTCGCACAGATACGCAGTATTTT.